This T cell receptor beta chain was observed in a study of PD-1 blockade in classical Hodgkin lymphoma. The germline V and J ends were trimmed by 3 bases and 12 bases, with 14 bases remaining between them. Germline-derived CDR1 and CDR2 are SEHNR and FQNEAQ (reference sequence). The CDR3 length is 13 residues. Assay: immunoSEQ multiplex PCR; the TCRdb copy retains only in-frame clones and omits some. The sample carries 46,000 or so clones, about 77% recorded once. Time point meaning: cycle 4 day 1 (C4D1), after five to seven weeks of nivolumab. Relapses following autologous stem cell transplantation were seen in all patients, with brentuximab vedotin exposure varying.

The J gene is TRBJ1-4, the V gene TRBV7-9, with D maybe TRBD1 (5 bases). Here the sequenced sample was peripheral blood mononuclear cells (PBMCs), taken before the fourth cycle of nivolumab. The source is a human donor with classical Hodgkin lymphoma. CDR3 protein: CASSFLEGFELFF. CDR3 in DNA: TGTGCCAGCAGCTTCTTGGAGGGGTTCGAACTGTTTTTT. Full variable domain (missing parts from reference TRBV7-9 and TRBJ1-4): DTGVSQNPRHKITKRGQNVTFRCDPISEHNRLYWYRQTLGQGPEFLTYFQNEAQLEKSRLLSDRFSAERPKGSFSTLEIQRTEQGDSAMYLCASSFLEGFELFFGSGTQLSVL.